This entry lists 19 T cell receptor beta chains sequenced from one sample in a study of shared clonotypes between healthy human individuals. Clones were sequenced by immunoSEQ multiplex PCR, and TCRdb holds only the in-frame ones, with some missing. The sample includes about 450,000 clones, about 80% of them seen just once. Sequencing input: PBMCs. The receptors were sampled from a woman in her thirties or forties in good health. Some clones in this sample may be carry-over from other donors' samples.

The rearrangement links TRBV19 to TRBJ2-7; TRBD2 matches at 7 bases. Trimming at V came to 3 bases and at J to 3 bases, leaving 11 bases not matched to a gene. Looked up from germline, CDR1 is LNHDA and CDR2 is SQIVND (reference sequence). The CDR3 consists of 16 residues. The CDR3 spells CASSMWTSRVNYEQYF. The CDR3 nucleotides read TGTGCCAGTAGTATGTGGACTAGTCGGGTCAACTACGAGCAGTACTTC.

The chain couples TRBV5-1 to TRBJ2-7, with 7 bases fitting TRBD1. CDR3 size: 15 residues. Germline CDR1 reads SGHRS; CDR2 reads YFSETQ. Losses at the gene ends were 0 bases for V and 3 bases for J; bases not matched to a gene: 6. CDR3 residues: CASSLAGQVVYEQYF. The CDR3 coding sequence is TGCGCCAGCAGCTTGGCCGGACAGGTTGTCTACGAGCAGTACTTC. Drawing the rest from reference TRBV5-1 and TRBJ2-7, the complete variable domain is KAGVTQTPRYLIKTRGQQVTLSCSPISGHRSVSWYQQTPGQGLQFLFEYFSETQRNKGNFPGRFSGRQFSNSRSEMNVSTLELGDSALYLCASSLAGQVVYEQYFGPGTRLTVT.

CDR3 protein: CASVGGSTDTQYF. For the CDR3, the DNA is TGTGCCAGCGTAGGGGGTAGCACAGATACGCAGTATTTT. The chain combines TRBV2 with TRBJ2-3; D perhaps matches TRBD1 (6 bases). V dropped 8 bases and J dropped 0 bases, with 9 bases sitting between them. CDR1 is SNHLY, CDR2 FYNNEI, per germline. This CDR3 has 13 amino acids.

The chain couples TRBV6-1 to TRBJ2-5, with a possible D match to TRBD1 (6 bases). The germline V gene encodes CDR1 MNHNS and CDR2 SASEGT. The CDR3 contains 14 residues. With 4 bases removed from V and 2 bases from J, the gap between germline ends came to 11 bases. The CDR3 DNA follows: TGTGCCAGCAGTGGATCCGGGACACAAGAGACCCAGTACTTC. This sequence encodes CASSGSGTQETQYF.

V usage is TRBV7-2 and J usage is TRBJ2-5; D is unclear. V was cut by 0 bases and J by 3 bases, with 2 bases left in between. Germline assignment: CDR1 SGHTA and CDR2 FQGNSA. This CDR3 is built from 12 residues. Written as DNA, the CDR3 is TGTGCCAGCAGCTTAGCTGAAGAGACCCAGTACTTC. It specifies CASSLAEETQYF.

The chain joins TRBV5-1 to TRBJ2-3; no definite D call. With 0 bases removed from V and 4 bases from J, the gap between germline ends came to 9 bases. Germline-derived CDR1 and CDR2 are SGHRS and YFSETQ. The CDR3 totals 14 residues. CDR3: CASSLAVGPDTQYF. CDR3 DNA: TGCGCCAGCAGCTTGGCCGTGGGTCCAGATACGCAGTATTTT.

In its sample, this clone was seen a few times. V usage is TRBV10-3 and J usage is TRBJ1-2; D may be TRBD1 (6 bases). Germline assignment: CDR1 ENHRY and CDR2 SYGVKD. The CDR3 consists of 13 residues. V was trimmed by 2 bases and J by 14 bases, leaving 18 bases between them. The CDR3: CAISETTGSVVTF. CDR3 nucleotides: TGTGCCATCAGTGAGACGACAGGCAGTGTCGTTACCTTC.

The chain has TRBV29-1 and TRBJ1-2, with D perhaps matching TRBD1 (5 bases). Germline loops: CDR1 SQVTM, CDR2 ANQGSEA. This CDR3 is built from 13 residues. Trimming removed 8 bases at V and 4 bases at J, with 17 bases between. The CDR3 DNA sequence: TGCAGCCCCCGTGAGGGGTCCATCTATGGCTACACCTTC. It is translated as CSPREGSIYGYTF.

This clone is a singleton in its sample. The CDR3 DNA follows: TGTGCCAGTAGTTCCCTGGGGGGTACCGGGGAGCTGTTTTTT. Its protein is CASSSLGGTGELFF. The gene calls are TRBV19 and TRBJ2-2, with D possibly being TRBD2 (6 bases). The ends were cut back, 5 bases at V and 5 bases at J, with 12 bases in the middle. The CDR3 extends over 14 amino acids. Germline CDR1 is LNHDA and CDR2 is SQIVND (reference sequence).

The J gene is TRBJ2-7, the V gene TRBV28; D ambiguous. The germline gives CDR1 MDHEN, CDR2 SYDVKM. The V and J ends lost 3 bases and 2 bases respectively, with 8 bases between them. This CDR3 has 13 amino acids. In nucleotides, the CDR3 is TGTGCCAGCAGTTTGCCGGCAACCTACGAGCAGTACTTC. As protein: CASSLPATYEQYF.

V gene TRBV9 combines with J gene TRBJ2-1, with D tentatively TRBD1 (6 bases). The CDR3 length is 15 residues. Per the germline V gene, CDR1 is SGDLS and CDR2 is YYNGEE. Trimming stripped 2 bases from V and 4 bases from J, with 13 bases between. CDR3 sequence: CASSVAGQIYNEQFF. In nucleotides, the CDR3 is TGTGCCAGCAGCGTGGCCGGACAGATATACAATGAGCAGTTCTTC.

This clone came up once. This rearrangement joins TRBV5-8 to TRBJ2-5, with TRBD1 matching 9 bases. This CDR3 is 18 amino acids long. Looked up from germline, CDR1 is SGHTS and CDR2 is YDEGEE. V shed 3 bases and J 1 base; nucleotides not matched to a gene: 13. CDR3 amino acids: CASSSGQGLGQGQETQYF. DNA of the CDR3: TGTGCCAGCAGCTCGGGACAGGGATTGGGTCAAGGCCAAGAGACCCAGTACTTC. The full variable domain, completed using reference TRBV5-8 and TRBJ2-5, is EAGVTQSPTHLIKTRGQQATLRCSPISGHTSVYWYQQALGLGLQFLLWYDEGEERNRGNFPPRFSGRQFPNYSSELNVNALELEDSALYLCASSSGQGLGQGQETQYFGPGTRLLVL.

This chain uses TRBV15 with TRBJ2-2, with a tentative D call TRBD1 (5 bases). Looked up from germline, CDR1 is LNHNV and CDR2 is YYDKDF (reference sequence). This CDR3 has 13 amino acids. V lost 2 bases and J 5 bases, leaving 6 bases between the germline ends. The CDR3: CATSRRGTGELFF. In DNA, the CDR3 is TGTGCCACCAGCAGAAGGGGTACCGGGGAGCTGTTTTTT.

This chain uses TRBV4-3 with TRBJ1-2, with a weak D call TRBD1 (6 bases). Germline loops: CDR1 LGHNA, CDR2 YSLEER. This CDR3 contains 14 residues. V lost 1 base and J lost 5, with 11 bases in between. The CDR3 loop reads CASSQGAGAYGYTF. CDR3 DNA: TGCGCCAGCAGCCAAGGGGCAGGGGCATATGGCTACACCTTC.

As DNA, the CDR3 is TGCGCCAGCAGTTCTAGCGGGAGAGAGTACGGGGAGCTGTTTTTT. It specifies CASSSSGREYGELFF. The gene calls are TRBV5-1 and TRBJ2-2; 10 positions agree with TRBD2. Trimming removed 5 bases from V and 7 bases from J; junction bases left unmatched: 8. This CDR3 region has 15 residues. Germline V gene sequence: CDR1 SGHRS, CDR2 YFSETQ. Looking up the rest from reference TRBV5-1 and TRBJ2-2 gives the full variable domain: KAGVTQTPRYLIKTRGQQVTLSCSPISGHRSVSWYQQTPGQGLQFLFEYFSETQRNKGNFPGRFSGRQFSNSRSEMNVSTLELGDSALYLCASSSSGREYGELFFGEGSRLTVL.

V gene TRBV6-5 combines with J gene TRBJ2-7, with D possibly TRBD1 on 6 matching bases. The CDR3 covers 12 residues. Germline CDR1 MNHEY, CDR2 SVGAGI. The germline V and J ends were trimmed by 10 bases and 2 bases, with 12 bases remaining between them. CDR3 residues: CATKTGTYEQYF. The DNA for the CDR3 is TGTGCCACAAAAACAGGGACCTACGAGCAGTACTTC.

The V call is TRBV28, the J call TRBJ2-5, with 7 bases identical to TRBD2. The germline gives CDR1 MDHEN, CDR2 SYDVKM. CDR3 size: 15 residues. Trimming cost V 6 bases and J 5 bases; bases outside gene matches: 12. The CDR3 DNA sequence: TGTGCCAGCAGACGTCGGCTAGCGGTTCGCGAGACCCAGTACTTC. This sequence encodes CASRRRLAVRETQYF.

The CDR3 is CASSLTGGGTGELFF. CDR3 DNA sequence: TGTGCCAGCAGCTTGACAGGGGGAGGCACCGGGGAGCTGTTTTTT. The genes are TRBV28 and TRBJ2-2, with TRBD1 matching 9 bases. Germline CDR1 MDHEN, CDR2 SYDVKM. Germline trimming cut 6 bases from V and 4 bases from J; bases unmatched to any gene: 6. The CDR3 contains 15 residues.

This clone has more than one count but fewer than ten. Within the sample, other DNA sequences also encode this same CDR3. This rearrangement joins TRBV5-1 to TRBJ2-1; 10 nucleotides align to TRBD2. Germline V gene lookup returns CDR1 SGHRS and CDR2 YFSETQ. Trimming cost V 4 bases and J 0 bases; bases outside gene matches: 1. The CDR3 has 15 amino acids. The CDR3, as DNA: TGCGCCAGCAGCCGGACTAGCGGCTCCTACAATGAGCAGTTCTTC. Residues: CASSRTSGSYNEQFF.